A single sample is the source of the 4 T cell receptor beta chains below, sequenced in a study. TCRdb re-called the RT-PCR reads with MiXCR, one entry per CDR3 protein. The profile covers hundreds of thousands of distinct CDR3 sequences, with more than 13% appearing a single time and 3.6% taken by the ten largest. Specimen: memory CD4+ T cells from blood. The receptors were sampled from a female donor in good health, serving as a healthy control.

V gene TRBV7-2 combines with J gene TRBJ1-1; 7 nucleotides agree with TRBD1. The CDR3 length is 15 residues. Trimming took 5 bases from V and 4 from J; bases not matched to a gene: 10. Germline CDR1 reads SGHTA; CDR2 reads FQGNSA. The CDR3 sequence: CASSQRGGESTEAFF. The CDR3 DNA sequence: TGTGCCAGCAGCCAGCGAGGGGGCGAGAGCACTGAAGCTTTCTTT.

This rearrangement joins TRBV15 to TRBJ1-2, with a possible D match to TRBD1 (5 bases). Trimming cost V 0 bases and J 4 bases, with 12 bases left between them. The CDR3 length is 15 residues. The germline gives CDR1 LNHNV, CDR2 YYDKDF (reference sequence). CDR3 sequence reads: CATSRDSGLTYGYTF. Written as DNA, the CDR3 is TGTGCCACCAGCAGAGATTCGGGACTGACCTATGGCTACACCTTC.

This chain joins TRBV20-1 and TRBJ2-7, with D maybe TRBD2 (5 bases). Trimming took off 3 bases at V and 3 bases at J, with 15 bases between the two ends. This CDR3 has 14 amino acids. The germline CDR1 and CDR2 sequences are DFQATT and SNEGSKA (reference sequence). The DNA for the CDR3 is TGCAGTGCTAGGGGTAAGCGGACCCTCTACGAGCAGTACTTC. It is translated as CSARGKRTLYEQYF.

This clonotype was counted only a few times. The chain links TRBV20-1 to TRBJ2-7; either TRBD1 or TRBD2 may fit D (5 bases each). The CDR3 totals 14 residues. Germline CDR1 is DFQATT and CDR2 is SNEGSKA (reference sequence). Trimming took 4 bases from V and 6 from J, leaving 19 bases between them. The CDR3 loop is CSATGRRIRSEQYF. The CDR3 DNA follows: TGCAGTGCTACAGGGAGAAGGATTCGGTCCGAGCAGTACTTC.